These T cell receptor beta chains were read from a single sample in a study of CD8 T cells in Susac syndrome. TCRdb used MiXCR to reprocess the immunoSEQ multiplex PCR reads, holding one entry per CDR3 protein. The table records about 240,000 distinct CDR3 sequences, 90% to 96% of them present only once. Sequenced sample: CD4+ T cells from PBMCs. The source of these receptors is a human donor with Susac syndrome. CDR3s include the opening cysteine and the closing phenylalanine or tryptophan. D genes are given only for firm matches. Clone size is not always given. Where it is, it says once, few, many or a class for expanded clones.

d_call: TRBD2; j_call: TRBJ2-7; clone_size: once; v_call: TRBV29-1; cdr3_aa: CSVEDWTSGPPGEQYF; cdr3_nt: TGCAGCGTTGAAGATTGGACTAGCGGCCCCCCCGGCGAGCAGTACTTC
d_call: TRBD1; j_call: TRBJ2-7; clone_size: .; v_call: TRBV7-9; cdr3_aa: CASSLDGGTGEQYF; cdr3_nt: TGTGCCAGCAGCTTAGACGGCGGGACAGGCGAGCAGTACTTC
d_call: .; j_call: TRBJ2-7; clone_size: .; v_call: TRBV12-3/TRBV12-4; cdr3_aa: CASTEGERRSAYEQYF; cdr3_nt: TGTGCCAGCACGGAGGGAGAAAGGAGGAGTGCGTACGAGCAGTACTTC
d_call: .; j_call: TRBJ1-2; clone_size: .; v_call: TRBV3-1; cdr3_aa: CASSQAENYGYTF; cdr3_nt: TGTGCCAGCAGCCAAGCGGAAAACTATGGCTACACCTTC
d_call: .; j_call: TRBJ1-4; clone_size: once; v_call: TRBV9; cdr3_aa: CACGGDTSKDEKLFF; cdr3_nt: TGTGCCTGCGGTGGGGACACTTCGAAGGATGAAAAACTGTTTTTT
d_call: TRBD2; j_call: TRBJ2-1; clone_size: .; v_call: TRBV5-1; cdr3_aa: CASDAKGTSGRDPYNEQFF; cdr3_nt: TGCGCCAGTGATGCGAAAGGGACTAGCGGGAGGGATCCATACAATGAGCAGTTCTTC
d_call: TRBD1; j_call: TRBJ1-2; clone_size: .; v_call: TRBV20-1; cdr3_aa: CSATGDRGIYGYTF; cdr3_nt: TGCAGTGCTACAGGAGACAGGGGTATCTATGGCTACACCTTC
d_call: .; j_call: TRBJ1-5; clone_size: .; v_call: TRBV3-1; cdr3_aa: CASSQNNQPQHF; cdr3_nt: TGTGCCAGCAGCCAAAACAATCAGCCCCAGCATTTT
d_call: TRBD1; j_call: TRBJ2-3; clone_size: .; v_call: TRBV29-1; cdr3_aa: CSVAPGGTDTQYF; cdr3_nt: TGCAGCGTTGCTCCAGGGGGAACAGATACGCAGTATTTT
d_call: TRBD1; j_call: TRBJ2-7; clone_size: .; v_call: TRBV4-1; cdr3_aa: CASSHSRGQGADEQYF; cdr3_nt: TGCGCCAGCAGCCATAGCCGGGGACAGGGGGCCGACGAGCAGTACTTC
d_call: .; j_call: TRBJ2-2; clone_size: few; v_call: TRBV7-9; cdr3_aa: CASSLGQGYTGELFF; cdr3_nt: TGTGCCAGCAGCTTAGGGCAGGGCTACACCGGGGAGCTGTTTTTT
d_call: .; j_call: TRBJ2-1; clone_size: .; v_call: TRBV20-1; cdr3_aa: CSALPSENEQFF; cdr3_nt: TGCAGTGCCCTTCCATCAGAAAATGAGCAGTTCTTC
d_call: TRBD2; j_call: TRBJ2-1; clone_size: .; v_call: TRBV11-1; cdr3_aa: CASSLSRSGLAGIGEQFF; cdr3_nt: TGTGCCAGCAGCCTAAGCCGATCAGGACTAGCGGGAATCGGTGAGCAGTTCTTC
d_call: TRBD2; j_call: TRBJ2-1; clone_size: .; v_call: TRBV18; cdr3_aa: CASSPRLAGLNEQFF; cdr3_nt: TGTGCCAGCTCACCCCGGCTAGCGGGTCTCAATGAGCAGTTCTTC
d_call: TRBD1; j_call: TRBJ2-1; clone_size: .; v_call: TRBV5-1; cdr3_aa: CASRGGQAYNEQFF; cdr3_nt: TGCGCCAGCAGAGGGGGACAGGCTTACAATGAGCAGTTCTTC
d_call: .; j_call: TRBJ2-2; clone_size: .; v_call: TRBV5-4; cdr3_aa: CASSTGRGLNTGELFF; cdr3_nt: TGTGCCAGCAGCACAGGGCGGGGCCTGAACACCGGGGAGCTGTTTTTT
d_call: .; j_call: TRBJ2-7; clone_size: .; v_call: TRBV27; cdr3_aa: CASSLLRDSYEQYF; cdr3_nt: TGTGCCAGCAGTTTACTTCGGGATTCCTACGAGCAGTACTTC
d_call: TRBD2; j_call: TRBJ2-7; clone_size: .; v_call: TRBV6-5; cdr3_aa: CASSSVRLAGLSYEQYF; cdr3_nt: TGTGCCAGCAGTTCCGTCAGACTAGCGGGGTTATCCTACGAGCAGTACTTC
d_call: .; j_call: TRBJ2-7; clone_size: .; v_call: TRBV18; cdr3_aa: CASSPASAGYEQYF; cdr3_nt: TGTGCCAGCTCACCCGCCTCGGCGGGATACGAGCAGTACTTC
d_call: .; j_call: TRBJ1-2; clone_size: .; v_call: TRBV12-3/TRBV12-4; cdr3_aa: CASSLGRGNYGYTF; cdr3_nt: TGTGCCAGCAGTTTAGGGCGGGGGAACTATGGCTACACCTTC
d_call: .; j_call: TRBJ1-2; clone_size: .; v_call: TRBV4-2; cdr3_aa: CASSQGGTPYGYTF; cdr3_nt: TGTGCCAGCAGCCAAGGTGGGACACCCTATGGCTACACCTTC
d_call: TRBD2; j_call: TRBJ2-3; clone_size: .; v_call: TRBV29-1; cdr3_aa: CSSGNGPDTQYF; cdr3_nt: TGCAGTAGCGGGAACGGCCCAGATACGCAGTATTTT
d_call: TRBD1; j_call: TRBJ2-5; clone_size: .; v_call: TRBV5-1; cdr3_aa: CASSLSTGRETQYF; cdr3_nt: TGCGCCAGCAGCTTGTCGACAGGGCGGGAGACCCAGTACTTC
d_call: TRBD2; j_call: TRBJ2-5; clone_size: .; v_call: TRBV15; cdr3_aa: CATSGAGRETQYF; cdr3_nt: TGTGCCACCAGCGGAGCGGGACGGGAGACCCAGTACTTC
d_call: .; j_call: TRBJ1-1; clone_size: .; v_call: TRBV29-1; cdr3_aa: CSVGEDGNTEAFF; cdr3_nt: TGCAGCGTTGGAGAGGACGGGAACACTGAAGCTTTCTTT
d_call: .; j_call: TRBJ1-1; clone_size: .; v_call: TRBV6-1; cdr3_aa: CASSENSANTEAFF; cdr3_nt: TGTGCCAGCAGTGAAAATAGCGCGAACACTGAAGCTTTCTTT
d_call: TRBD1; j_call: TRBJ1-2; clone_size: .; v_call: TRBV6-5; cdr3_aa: CASSYSLSTGGLRRGYTF; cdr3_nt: TGTGCCAGCAGTTACTCCCTCTCGACAGGGGGCCTGCGACGTGGCTACACCTTC
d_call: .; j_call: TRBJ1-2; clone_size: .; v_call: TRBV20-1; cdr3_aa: CSARDGAGSYGYTF; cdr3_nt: TGCAGTGCTAGAGATGGGGCAGGGTCCTATGGCTACACCTTC